The present TCR beta chain was sequenced within a study of cytomegalovirus exposure and HLA in healthy donors. Study results and limitations: According to the study, roughly 160 TCR beta chains were cytomegalovirus-associated.

Assay used: immunoSEQ multiplex PCR; TCRdb lists only in-frame clones, some missing. The sample consists of 110,000 or so clones, approximately 86% of them appearing once. Note on this clone: Antigen unknown.

Germline V lookup: CDR1 MDHEN, CDR2 SYDVKM. The CDR3 has 13 amino acids. The V and J ends lost 6 bases and 8 bases respectively, with 13 bases between them. The chain has TRBV28 and TRBJ1-4, with D perhaps matching TRBD1 (6 bases). Material for sequencing was PBMCs. The sequence derives from a woman between 18 and 30 years old in good health and CMV-seronegative. CDR3 region: CASSGQLREKLFF. The CDR3 nucleotides read TGTGCCAGCAGCGGACAGCTTCGGGAAAAACTGTTTTTT.